The 3 T cell receptor beta chains reported below all come from one sample, sequenced in a study of T cells after yellow fever vaccination. TCRdb fed the 5' RACE reads into MiXCR, producing one record per CDR3 protein. The sample carries 300,000 to 450,000 distinct CDR3 sequences, 7% to 10% recorded once. The sequencing here drew on PBMCs, taken around 45 days after the first yellow fever vaccination. The origin of the receptors is a man between 18 and 35 years old who received the YFV17D yellow fever vaccine.

This clonotype was counted many times. The chain employs TRBV4-3 and TRBJ2-1; the match to TRBD2 covers 9 bases. The V gene's germline CDR1 is LGHNA and CDR2 YSLEER. The V segment lost 4 bases and the J segment 8 bases; nucleotides outside the gene matches: 6. There are 14 residues in the CDR3. The CDR3 loop reads CASSLMRTSDEQFF. In DNA, the CDR3 is TGCGCCAGCAGCCTGATGAGGACTAGCGATGAGCAGTTCTTC.

This chain uses TRBV5-1 with TRBJ2-7; 8 nucleotides line up with TRBD1. The junction had 2 bases not matched to a gene; V was cut back by 2 bases and J by 4 bases. The CDR3 sequence is 13 residues long. Germline V gene sequence: CDR1 SGHRS, CDR2 YFSETQ. CDR3 coding DNA: TGCGCCAGCAGCTTCCAGGGGGCATACGAGCAGTACTTC. Residues: CASSFQGAYEQYF.

This clonotype came up a few times. This sequence joins TRBV5-1 and TRBJ2-1, with D possibly being TRBD2 (6 bases). Germline CDR1 and CDR2: SGHRS and YFSETQ. The ends were cut back, 5 bases at V and 1 base at J, with 13 bases in the middle. The CDR3 runs to 15 residues. For the CDR3, the DNA is TGCGCCAGCAGGCAGTCGGCGGGGTCCTACAATGAGCAGTTCTTC. Translated, it gives CASRQSAGSYNEQFF.